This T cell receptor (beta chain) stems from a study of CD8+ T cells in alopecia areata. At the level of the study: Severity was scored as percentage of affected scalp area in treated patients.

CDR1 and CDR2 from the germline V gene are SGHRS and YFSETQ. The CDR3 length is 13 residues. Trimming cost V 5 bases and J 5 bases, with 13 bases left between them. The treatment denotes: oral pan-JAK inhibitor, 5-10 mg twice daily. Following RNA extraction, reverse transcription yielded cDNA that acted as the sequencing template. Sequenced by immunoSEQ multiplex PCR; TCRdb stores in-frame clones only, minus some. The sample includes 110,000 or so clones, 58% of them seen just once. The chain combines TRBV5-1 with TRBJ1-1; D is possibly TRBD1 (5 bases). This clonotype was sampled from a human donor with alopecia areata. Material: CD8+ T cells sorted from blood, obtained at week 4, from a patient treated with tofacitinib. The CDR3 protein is CASRGQGNTEAFF. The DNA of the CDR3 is TGCGCCAGCAGGGGCCAGGGAAATACTGAAGCTTTCTTT.